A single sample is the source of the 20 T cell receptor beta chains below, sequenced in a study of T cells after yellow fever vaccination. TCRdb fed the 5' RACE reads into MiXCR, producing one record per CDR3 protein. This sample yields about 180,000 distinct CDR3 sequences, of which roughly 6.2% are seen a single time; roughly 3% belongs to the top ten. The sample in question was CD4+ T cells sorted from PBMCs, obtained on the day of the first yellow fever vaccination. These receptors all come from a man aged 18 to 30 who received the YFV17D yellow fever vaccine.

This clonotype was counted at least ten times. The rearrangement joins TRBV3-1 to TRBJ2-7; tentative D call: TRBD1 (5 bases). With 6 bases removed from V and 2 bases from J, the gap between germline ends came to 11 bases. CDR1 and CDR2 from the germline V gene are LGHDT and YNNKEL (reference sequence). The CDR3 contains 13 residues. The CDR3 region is CASRHRTTYEQYF. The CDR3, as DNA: TGTGCCAGCAGACATAGGACAACCTACGAGCAGTACTTC.

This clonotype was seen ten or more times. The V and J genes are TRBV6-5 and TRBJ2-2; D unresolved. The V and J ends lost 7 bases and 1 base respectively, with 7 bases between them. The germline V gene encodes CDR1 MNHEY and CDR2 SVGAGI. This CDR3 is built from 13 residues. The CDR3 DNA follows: TGTGCCAGCAAACACCAGAACACCGGGGAGCTGTTTTTT. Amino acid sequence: CASKHQNTGELFF.

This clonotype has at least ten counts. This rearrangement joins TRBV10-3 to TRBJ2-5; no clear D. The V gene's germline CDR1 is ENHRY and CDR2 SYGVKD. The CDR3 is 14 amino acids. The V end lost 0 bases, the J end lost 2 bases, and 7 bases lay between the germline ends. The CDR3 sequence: CAISESQIQETQYF. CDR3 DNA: TGTGCCATCAGTGAGTCCCAGATACAAGAGACCCAGTACTTC.

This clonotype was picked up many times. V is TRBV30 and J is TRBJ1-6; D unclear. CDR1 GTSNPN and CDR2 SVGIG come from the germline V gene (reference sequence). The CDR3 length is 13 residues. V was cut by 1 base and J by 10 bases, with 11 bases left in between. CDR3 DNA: TGTGCCTGGAGTGAGGGTTTAGAATCACCCCTCCACTTT. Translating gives CAWSEGLESPLHF.

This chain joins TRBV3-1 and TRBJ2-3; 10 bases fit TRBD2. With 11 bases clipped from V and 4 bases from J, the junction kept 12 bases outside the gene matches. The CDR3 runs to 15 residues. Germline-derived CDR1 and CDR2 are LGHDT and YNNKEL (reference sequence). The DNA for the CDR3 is TGTGCCTCCTGCCACAGCGGGGGGGCACCAGATACGCAGTATTTT. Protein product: CASCHSGGAPDTQYF.

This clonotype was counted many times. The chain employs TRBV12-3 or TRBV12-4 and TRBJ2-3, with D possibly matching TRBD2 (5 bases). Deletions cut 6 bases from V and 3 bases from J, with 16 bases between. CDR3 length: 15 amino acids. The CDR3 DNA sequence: TGTGCCAGCAGACCCTTCGCGGACTGGACAGATACGCAGTATTTT. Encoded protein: CASRPFADWTDTQYF.

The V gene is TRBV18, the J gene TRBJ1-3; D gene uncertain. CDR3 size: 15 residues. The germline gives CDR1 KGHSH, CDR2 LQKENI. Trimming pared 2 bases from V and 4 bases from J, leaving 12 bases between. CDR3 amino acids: CASSPEGTSGNTIYF. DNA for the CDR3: TGTGCCAGCTCACCAGAGGGAACGTCCGGAAACACCATATATTTT.

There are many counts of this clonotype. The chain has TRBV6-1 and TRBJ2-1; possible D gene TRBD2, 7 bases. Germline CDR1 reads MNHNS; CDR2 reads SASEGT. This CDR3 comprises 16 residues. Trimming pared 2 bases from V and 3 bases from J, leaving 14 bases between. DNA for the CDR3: TGTGCCAGCAGTGAACGGGGGGCTAGCGGCTACAATGAGCAGTTCTTC. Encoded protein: CASSERGASGYNEQFF.

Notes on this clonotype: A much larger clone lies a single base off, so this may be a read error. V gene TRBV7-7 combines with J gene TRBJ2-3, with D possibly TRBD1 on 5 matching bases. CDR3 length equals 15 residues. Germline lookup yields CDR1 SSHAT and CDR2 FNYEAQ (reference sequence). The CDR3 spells CASSPRPGRTDTQYF. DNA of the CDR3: TGTGCTAGCAGCCCCCGCCCAGGGCGCACAGATACGCAGTATTTT.

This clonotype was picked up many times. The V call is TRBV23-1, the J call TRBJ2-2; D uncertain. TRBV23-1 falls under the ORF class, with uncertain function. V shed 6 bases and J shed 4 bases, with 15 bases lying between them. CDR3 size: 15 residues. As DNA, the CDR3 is TGCGCCAGCAGCTCAAACAGCCCCCGCACCGGGGAGCTGTTTTTT. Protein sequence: CASSSNSPRTGELFF.

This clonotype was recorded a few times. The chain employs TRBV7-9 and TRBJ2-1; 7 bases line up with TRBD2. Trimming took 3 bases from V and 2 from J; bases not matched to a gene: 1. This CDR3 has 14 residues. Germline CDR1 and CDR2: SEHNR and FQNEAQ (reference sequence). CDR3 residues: CASSFGTTYNEQFF. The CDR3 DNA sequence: TGTGCCAGCAGCTTCGGGACTACCTACAATGAGCAGTTCTTC. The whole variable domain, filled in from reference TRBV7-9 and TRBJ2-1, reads DTGVSQNPRHKITKRGQNVTFRCDPISEHNRLYWYRQTLGQGPEFLTYFQNEAQLEKSRLLSDRFSAERPKGSFSTLEIQRTEQGDSAMYLCASSFGTTYNEQFFGPGTRLTVL.

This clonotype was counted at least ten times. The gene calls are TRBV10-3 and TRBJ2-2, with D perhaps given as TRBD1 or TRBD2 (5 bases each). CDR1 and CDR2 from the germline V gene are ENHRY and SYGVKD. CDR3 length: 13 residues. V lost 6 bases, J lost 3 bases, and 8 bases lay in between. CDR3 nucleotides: TGTGCCATCAGGGGGGTTGACACCGGGGAGCTGTTTTTT. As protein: CAIRGVDTGELFF.

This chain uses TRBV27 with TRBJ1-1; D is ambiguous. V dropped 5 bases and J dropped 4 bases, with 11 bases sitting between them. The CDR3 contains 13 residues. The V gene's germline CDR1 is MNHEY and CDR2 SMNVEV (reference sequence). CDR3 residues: CASSPNWATEAFF. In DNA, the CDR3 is TGTGCCAGCAGTCCCAATTGGGCCACTGAAGCTTTCTTT.

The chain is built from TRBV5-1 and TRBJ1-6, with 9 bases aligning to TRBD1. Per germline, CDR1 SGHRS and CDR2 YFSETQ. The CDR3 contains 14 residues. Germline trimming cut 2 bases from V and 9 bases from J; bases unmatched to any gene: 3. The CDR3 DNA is TGCGCCAGCAGCTTTGGGACAGGGATTTCACCCCTCCACTTT. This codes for CASSFGTGISPLHF.

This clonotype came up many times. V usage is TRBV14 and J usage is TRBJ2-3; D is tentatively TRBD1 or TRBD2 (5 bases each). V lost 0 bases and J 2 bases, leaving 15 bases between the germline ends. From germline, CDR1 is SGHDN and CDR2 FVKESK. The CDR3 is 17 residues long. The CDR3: CASSQEVGETYTDTQYF. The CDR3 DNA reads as TGTGCCAGCAGCCAAGAAGTGGGGGAAACCTACACAGATACGCAGTATTTT. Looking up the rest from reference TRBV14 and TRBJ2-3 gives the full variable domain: EAGVTQFPSHSVIEKGQTVTLRCDPISGHDNLYWYRRVMGKEIKFLLHFVKESKQDESGMPNNRFLAERTGGTYSTLKVQPAELEDSGVYFCASSQEVGETYTDTQYFGPGTRLTVL.

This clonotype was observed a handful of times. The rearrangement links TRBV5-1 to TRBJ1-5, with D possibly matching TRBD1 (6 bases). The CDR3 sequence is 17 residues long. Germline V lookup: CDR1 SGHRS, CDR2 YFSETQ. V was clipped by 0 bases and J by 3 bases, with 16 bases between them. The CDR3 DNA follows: TGCGCCAGCAGCTTGGTGGGGGGGGCGCCGCTCAATCAGCCCCAGCATTTT. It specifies CASSLVGGAPLNQPQHF.

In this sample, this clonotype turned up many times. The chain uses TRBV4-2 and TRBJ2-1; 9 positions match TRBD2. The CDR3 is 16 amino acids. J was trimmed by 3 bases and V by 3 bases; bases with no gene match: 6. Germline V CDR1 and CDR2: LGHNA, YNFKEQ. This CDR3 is CASSHVAGAYYNEQFF. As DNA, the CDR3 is TGTGCCAGCAGCCATGTAGCGGGGGCCTACTACAATGAGCAGTTCTTC.

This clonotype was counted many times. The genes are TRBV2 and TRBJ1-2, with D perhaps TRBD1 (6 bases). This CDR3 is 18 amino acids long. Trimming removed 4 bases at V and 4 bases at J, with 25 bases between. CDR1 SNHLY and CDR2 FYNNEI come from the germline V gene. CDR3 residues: CASSGFRPGAVESYGYTF. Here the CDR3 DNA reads TGTGCCAGCAGTGGATTTAGGCCAGGGGCGGTGGAAAGCTATGGCTACACCTTC. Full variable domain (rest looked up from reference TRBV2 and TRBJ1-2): EPEVTQTPSHQVTQMGQEVILRCVPISNHLYFYWYRQILGQKVEFLVSFYNNEISEKSEIFDDQFSVERPDGSNFTLKIRSTKLEDSAMYFCASSGFRPGAVESYGYTFGSGTRLTVV.

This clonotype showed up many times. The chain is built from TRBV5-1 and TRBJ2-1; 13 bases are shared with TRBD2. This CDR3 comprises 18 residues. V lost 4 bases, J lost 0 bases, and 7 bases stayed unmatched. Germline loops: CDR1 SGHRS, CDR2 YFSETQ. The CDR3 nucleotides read TGCGCCAGCAGCCAGGGGACTAGCGGGGTCGGCTCCTACAATGAGCAGTTCTTC. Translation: CASSQGTSGVGSYNEQFF.

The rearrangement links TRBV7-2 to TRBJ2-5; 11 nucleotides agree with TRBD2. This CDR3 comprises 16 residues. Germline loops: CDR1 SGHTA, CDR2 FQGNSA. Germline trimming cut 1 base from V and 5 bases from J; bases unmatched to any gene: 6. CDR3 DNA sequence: TGTGCCAGCAGCTTAGTGGGTAGCGGGGGGGAGGAGACCCAGTACTTC. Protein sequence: CASSLVGSGGEETQYF.